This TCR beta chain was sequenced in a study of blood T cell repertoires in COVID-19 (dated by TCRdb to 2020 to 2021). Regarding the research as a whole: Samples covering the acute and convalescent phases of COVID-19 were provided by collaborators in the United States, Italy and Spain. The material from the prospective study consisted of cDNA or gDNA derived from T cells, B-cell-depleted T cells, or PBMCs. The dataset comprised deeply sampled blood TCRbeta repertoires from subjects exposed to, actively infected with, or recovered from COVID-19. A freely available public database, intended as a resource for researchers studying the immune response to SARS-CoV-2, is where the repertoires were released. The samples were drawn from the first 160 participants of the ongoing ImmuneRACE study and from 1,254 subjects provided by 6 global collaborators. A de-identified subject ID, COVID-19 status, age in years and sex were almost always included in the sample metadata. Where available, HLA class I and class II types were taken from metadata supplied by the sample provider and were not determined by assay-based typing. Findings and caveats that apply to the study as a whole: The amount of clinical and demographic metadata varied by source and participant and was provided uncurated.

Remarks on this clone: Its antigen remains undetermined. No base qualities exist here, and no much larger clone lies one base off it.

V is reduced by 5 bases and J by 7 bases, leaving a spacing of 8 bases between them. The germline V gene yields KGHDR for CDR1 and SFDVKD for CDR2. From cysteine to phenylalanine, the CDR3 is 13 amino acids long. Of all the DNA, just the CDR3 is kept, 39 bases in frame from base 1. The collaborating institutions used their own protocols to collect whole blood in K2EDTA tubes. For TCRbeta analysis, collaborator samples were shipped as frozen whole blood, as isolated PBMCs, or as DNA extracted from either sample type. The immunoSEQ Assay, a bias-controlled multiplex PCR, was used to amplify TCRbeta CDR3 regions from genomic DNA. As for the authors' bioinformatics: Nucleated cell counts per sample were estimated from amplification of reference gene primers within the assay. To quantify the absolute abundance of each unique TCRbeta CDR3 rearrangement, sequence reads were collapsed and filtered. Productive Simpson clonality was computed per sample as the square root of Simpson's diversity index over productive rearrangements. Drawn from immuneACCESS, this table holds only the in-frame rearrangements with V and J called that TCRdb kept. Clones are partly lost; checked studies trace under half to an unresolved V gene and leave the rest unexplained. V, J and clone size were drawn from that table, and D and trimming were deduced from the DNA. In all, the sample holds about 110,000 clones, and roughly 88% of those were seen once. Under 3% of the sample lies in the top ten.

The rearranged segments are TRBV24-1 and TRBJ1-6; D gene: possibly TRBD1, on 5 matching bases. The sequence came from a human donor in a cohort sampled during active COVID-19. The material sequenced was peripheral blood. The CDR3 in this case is CATSGGGNSPLHF. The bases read TGTGCCACCAGTGGGGGGGGAAATTCACCCCTCCACTTT.